This paragraph covers one T cell receptor (beta chain) sequence. Its antigen is still unknown. The source of the sample is a study of T cells expressing NK-cell markers (dated by TCRdb to 2020 to 2021). Some background on the complete study: In sorted CD3+CD56+NKG2C+, CD3+CD56+NKG2C- and CD3+CD56-NKG2C+ T-cell subsets from eight or nine donors, TCR beta-chain repertoires were profiled. The libraries were sequenced on Illumina HiSeq 2000/2500, MiSeq or NextSeq, producing 2 x 150 bp reads. Seven of the eight sequenced donors were HCMV-seropositive and one was HCMV-seronegative. Randomly selected healthy volunteers, three men and five women, were used as the eight sequenced donors. Study-wide findings and limitations: It remained unclear whether the expanded NKG2C-expressing T cell clones were specific for HCMV antigens. Those dominant clonotypes were again the most abundant among CD3+CD56-NKG2C+ cells in a few donors, at roughly 25-65%. In about 6 donors, the dominant CD3+CD56+NKG2C+ clonotypes were found to rank among the top 10 CD8+ clonotypes and to make up 1.0-7.0% of CD8+ T cells.

HCMV-specific IgG was detected in serum with a commercial ELISA kit to determine HCMV serostatus. Peripheral blood mononuclear cells were isolated from blood by Ficoll density gradient centrifugation. The germline V gene sets CDR1 to SGHVS and CDR2 to FQNEAQ. The CDR3, from cysteine to phenylalanine, totals 14 residues. The entry carries no DNA sequence. The reads were generated on an Illumina HiSeq 2000. TCR beta cDNA libraries were made by 5'RACE template switching that added a universal primer site and unique molecular identifiers. Synthesis of cDNA was primed from the TCR beta constant segment and was followed by two consecutive PCR amplification steps. In the source study's methods: MIGEC handled demultiplexing of the reads and grouping by UMI, while MiTCR was used to assemble and quantify clonotypes. To exclude erroneous sequences, any TCR cDNA sequence not supported by at least two reads was discarded. The tcR package was used for downstream repertoire analysis, and clonotypes were matched across fractions by CDR3 nucleotide sequence plus V segment. VDJmatch was used to annotate antigen specificity against VDJdb, with one amino acid substitution allowed in CDR3. The reads, reprocessed by TCRdb, yield one row per CDR3 protein sequence and no DNA. Clone size and V and J calls follow TCRdb, not the original study. The sample table records 350,000 to 450,000 distinct CDR3 sequences. Clones ranked in the top ten supply 4% to 6.5% of the sample.

This receptor was identified in a man aged 18 to 69 in good health. Recombination connected TRBV7-8 to TRBJ2-7; no DNA is available, so the TRBD1 call from TCRdb remains unchecked. Material: blood T cells: a sorted CD56 or NKG2C T cell subset, CD4+ or CD8+ T cells, or bulk PBMC T cells (not recorded which). This receptor carries the CDR3 CASSLEQGIGEQYF.